These 30 T cell receptor beta chains were all obtained from the same sample, sequenced in a study of T cells in Graves' hyperthyroidism and ophthalmopathy. TCR beta CDR3 sequences were amplified from RNA transcripts. The study used the HTBI primer set for a first-round RT-PCR of the TCR CDR3. MiXCR, run by TCRdb on the multiplex PCR reads, gives a single entry per CDR3 protein. This table holds around 800,000 distinct CDR3 sequences, roughly 40% found once. What was sequenced was blood. Receptors originate from a man aged 18 to 30 with Graves' hyperthyroidism.

This clonotype was seen many times. The V gene is TRBV4-1, the J gene TRBJ1-6, with a possible D match to TRBD1 (6 bases). Germline-derived CDR1 and CDR2 are MGHRA and YSYEKL. Trimming cost V 1 base and J 10 bases, with 8 bases left between them. CDR3 length equals 13 residues. CDR3 protein: CASSQGGGSPLHF. For the CDR3, the DNA is TGCGCCAGCAGCCAAGGAGGGGGGTCACCCCTCCACTTT.

The rearrangement links TRBV7-9 to TRBJ1-1, with 7 bases identical to TRBD1. The junction had 7 bases not matched to a gene; V was cut back by 6 bases and J by 3 bases. This CDR3 comprises 14 residues. Germline V gene data show CDR1 as SEHNR and CDR2 as FQNEAQ (reference sequence). In DNA, the CDR3 is TGTGCCAGCAGAGATCGACAGGGTCACACTGAAGCTTTCTTT. Protein sequence: CASRDRQGHTEAFF. The full variable domain, its missing parts supplied by reference TRBV7-9 and TRBJ1-1, is DTGVSQNPRHKITKRGQNVTFRCDPISEHNRLYWYRQTLGQGPEFLTYFQNEAQLEKSRLLSDRFSAERPKGSFSTLEIQRTEQGDSAMYLCASRDRQGHTEAFFGQGTRLTVV.

The chain uses TRBV29-1 and TRBJ2-3; perhaps TRBD2 as D (5 bases). Germline V gene lookup returns CDR1 SQVTM and CDR2 ANQGSEA. V lost 4 bases to trimming and J lost 6 bases, with 14 bases between them. The CDR3 covers 13 residues. DNA of the CDR3: TGCAGCGTTGTGGCGAGGGCGAGTGATACGCAGTATTTT. This codes for CSVVARASDTQYF.

The sample holds many counts of this clonotype. The rearrangement uses TRBV2 and TRBJ1-5, with D unclear. Trimming removed 5 bases at V and 4 bases at J, with 9 bases between. CDR1 and CDR2 (germline): SNHLY, FYNNEI. The CDR3 spans 13 residues. Here the CDR3 reads CASSPGANQPQHF. The CDR3 nucleotides are TGTGCCAGCAGTCCCGGAGCTAATCAGCCCCAGCATTTT.

With regard to this clonotype: A clone one base away is much larger, so this may be a read error. The CDR3 is CSASQGGPPHF. The CDR3 DNA reads as TGCAGTGCCTCGCAAGGGGGACCCCCCCACTTT. The J gene is TRBJ1-6, the V gene TRBV20-1, with D possibly being TRBD1 (6 bases). CDR3 length equals 11 residues. CDR1 and CDR2 from the germline V gene are DFQATT and SNEGSKA (reference sequence).

The chain combines TRBV10-3 with TRBJ2-7; 9 nucleotides agree with TRBD1. In germline, CDR1 is ENHRY, CDR2 SYGVKD. The V segment lost 3 bases and the J segment 2 bases; nucleotides outside the gene matches: 5. This CDR3 has 15 amino acids. The CDR3 here is CAISDGGTGTYEQYF. The CDR3 bases are TGTGCCATCAGTGATGGAGGGACAGGGACCTACGAGCAGTACTTC.

This clonotype came up many times. Written as DNA, the CDR3 is TGTGCCAGCAGCCGACAGCGCTACGAGCAGTACTTC. Protein product: CASSRQRYEQYF. The chain links TRBV11-2 to TRBJ2-7, with D possibly TRBD1 on 5 matching bases. The CDR3 is made up of 12 amino acids. V lost 5 bases and J lost 3, with 8 bases in between. Germline V gives CDR1 SGHAT, CDR2 FQNNGV.

As concerns this clonotype: A much larger clone sits a single nucleotide away, making a read error possible. The genes are TRBV10-3 and TRBJ1-5; D is perhaps TRBD1 (6 bases). The ends were cut back, 11 bases at V and 2 bases at J, with 22 bases in the middle. The CDR3 runs to 16 residues. Germline V CDR1 and CDR2: ENHRY, SYGVKD. Here the CDR3 DNA reads TGTGCCGCGAGACAAGGGGGGCCTGGGGGCAATCAGCCCCAGCATTTT. Its protein is CAARQGGPGGNQPQHF.

This clonotype was observed a handful of times. The V gene is TRBV7-2, the J gene TRBJ1-1, with D possibly matching TRBD1 (5 bases). CDR3 length: 16 residues. Trimming took 1 base from V and 0 from J, leaving 12 bases between them. Germline V gene lookup returns CDR1 SGHTA and CDR2 FQGNSA. The CDR3 spells CASSLEPLGLNTEAFF. The DNA of the CDR3 is TGTGCCAGCAGCTTAGAGCCGCTGGGACTGAACACTGAAGCTTTCTTT.

The table lists this clonotype with a count of one. The chain combines TRBV25-1 with TRBJ1-5, with no clear D. Trimming shortened V by 7 bases and J by 7 bases, and 14 bases separated the two germline ends. CDR1 and CDR2 (germline): MGHDK, SYGVNS. The CDR3 has 13 amino acids. This CDR3 is CASNTEVGQPQHF. The CDR3 DNA reads TGTGCCAGCAACACTGAGGTGGGACAGCCCCAGCATTTT. Drawing the rest from reference TRBV25-1 and TRBJ1-5, the complete variable domain is EADIYQTPRYLVIGTGKKITLECSQTMGHDKMYWYQQDPGMELHLIHYSYGVNSTEKGDLSSESTVSRIRTEHFPLTLESARPSHTSQYLCASNTEVGQPQHFGDGTRLSIL.

The chain links TRBV7-8 to TRBJ2-2; possibly TRBD2 for D (5 bases). The length of the CDR3 is 14 residues. Germline V gene sequence: CDR1 SGHVS, CDR2 FQNEAQ. The V end lost 1 base, the J end lost 4 bases, and 7 bases lay between the germline ends. CDR3 residues: CASSLEDFTGELFF. CDR3 DNA sequence: TGTGCCAGCAGCTTAGAGGACTTCACCGGGGAGCTGTTTTTT.

The J gene is TRBJ2-5, the V gene TRBV6-5; 7 bases line up with TRBD2. The germline gives CDR1 MNHEY, CDR2 SVGAGI. The V segment lost 2 bases and the J segment 0 bases; nucleotides outside the gene matches: 6. This CDR3 region has 16 residues. The CDR3 bases are TGTGCCAGCAGTTACCTGGCGGGAGCGTACCAAGAGACCCAGTACTTC. Its protein is CASSYLAGAYQETQYF.

This clonotype has only a few counts. The gene calls are TRBV2 and TRBJ2-5; 7 positions agree with TRBD2. J gave up 2 bases and V 7 bases, and 16 bases lay outside the gene matches. In germline, CDR1 is SNHLY, CDR2 FYNNEI. The length of the CDR3 is 17 residues. As DNA, the CDR3 is TGTGCCAGCACGGGGTGGAACCGAGCGGGGTCTCAAGAGACCCAGTACTTC. Translating gives CASTGWNRAGSQETQYF.

Many counts were recorded for this clonotype. As DNA, the CDR3 is TGCAGCGTTGACCTGGGGGGGCTCACTAATGAAAAACTGTTTTTT. Amino acid sequence: CSVDLGGLTNEKLFF. V gene TRBV29-1 combines with J gene TRBJ1-4; perhaps TRBD1 as D (6 bases). This CDR3 contains 15 residues. Looked up from germline, CDR1 is SQVTM and CDR2 is ANQGSEA. V shed 3 bases and J shed 2 bases, with 13 bases lying between them.

This chain joins TRBV10-3 and TRBJ1-5; the match to TRBD1 covers 7 bases. Germline lookup yields CDR1 ENHRY and CDR2 SYGVKD. The CDR3 covers 15 residues. V shed 8 bases, J shed 0 bases, and the junction held 7 bases outside the gene matches. CDR3 residues: CAISGTEDSNQPQHF. CDR3 coding DNA: TGTGCCATCTCCGGGACAGAGGATAGCAATCAGCCCCAGCATTTT.

The chain uses TRBV29-1 and TRBJ2-5; 11 nucleotides line up with TRBD2. Germline assignment: CDR1 SQVTM and CDR2 ANQGSEA. The CDR3 extends over 18 amino acids. V lost 8 bases, J lost 3 bases, and 20 bases stayed unmatched. This chain's CDR3 is CSLALLAGGPGPEETQYF. The CDR3 coding sequence is TGCAGCTTGGCCTTGTTAGCGGGAGGGCCGGGTCCAGAAGAGACCCAGTACTTC. Full variable domain (remainder filled in from reference TRBV29-1 and TRBJ2-5): SAVISQKPSRDICQRGTSLTIQCQVDSQVTMMFWYRQQPGQSLTLIATANQGSEATYESGFVIDKFPISRPNLTFSTLTVSNMSPEDSSIYLCSLALLAGGPGPEETQYFGPGTRLLVL.

To note about this clonotype: The junction departs from germline at one end; a sequencing error may be responsible. The V call is TRBV25-1, the J call TRBJ1-5, with D unresolved. Germline lookup yields CDR1 MGHDK and CDR2 SYGVNS. The CDR3 runs 10 residues. The CDR3 DNA is TGTGACAGCAGCAATCAGCCCCAGCATTTT. It codes for CDSSNQPQHF.

This clonotype was seen a few times. This chain uses TRBV5-1 with TRBJ2-2; D is possibly TRBD1 (6 bases). The CDR3 extends over 14 amino acids. The V and J ends lost 8 bases and 0 bases respectively, with 11 bases between them. CDR1 is SGHRS and CDR2 is YFSETQ in the germline V gene. The CDR3 reads CASRQAPNTGELFF. The CDR3 nucleotides are TGCGCCAGTCGACAGGCTCCGAACACCGGGGAGCTGTTTTTT.

This clonotype was observed a few times. This sequence joins TRBV2 and TRBJ1-1, with D maybe TRBD1 (5 bases). The CDR3 spans 13 residues. In germline, CDR1 is SNHLY, CDR2 FYNNEI. Trimming shortened V by 8 bases and J by 1 base, and 11 bases separated the two germline ends. The CDR3 nucleotides are TGTGCCAGCCACCCAGGGCCGAACACTGAAGCTTTCTTT. Encoded protein: CASHPGPNTEAFF.

This clonotype was seen a few times. This sequence joins TRBV20-1 and TRBJ2-7; TRBD2 might be the D (6 bases). The CDR3 contains 17 residues. Germline CDR1 is DFQATT and CDR2 is SNEGSKA (reference sequence). Trimming removed 6 bases at V and 0 bases at J, with 24 bases between. The CDR3 nucleotides are TGCAGTGCCCCCGGGACTCCCGTCTCCGCGAGCTCCTACGAGCAGTACTTC. Residues: CSAPGTPVSASSYEQYF.

This clonotype was seen only a few times. The chain recombines TRBV19 with TRBJ1-1; D gene uncertain. Germline V gene lookup returns CDR1 LNHDA and CDR2 SQIVND (reference sequence). V lost 5 bases to trimming and J lost 1 base, with 8 bases between them. This CDR3 comprises 13 residues. As DNA, the CDR3 is TGTGCCAGTAGTCTTTGGAGGAACACTGAAGCTTTCTTT. As protein: CASSLWRNTEAFF.

CDR3 region: CSVATGAGANVLTF. CDR3 bases: TGCAGCGTTGCCACGGGGGCAGGGGCCAACGTCCTGACTTTC. V and J are TRBV29-1 and TRBJ2-6; tentatively, D is TRBD1 or TRBD2 (6 bases each). Germline-derived CDR1 and CDR2 are SQVTM and ANQGSEA. This CDR3 region has 14 residues. Trimming left V 4 bases short and J 4 bases short, with 11 bases between.

This clonotype was detected a few times. This chain joins TRBV12-3 or TRBV12-4 and TRBJ2-5; 9 bases match TRBD2. The junction had 4 bases not matched to a gene; V was cut back by 6 bases and J by 5 bases. CDR3 length equals 13 residues. CDR3: CASRGLAYETQYF. Here the CDR3 DNA reads TGTGCCAGCAGGGGACTAGCTTACGAGACCCAGTACTTC.

As concerns this clonotype: Germline and junction disagree at one end, which may indicate a read error. J is TRBJ1-1 and V is TRBV7-2; D is perhaps TRBD1 (5 bases). Germline CDR1 and CDR2: SGHTA and FQGNSA. CDR3 length equals 14 residues. This CDR3 is CANSPGGWNTEAFF. The CDR3 DNA follows: TGTGCCAACAGCCCTGGGGGGTGGAACACTGAAGCTTTCTTT.

This clonotype was observed a few times. This sequence joins TRBV18 and TRBJ1-1; a weak D match, TRBD1 (5 bases). The V gene's germline CDR1 is KGHSH and CDR2 LQKENI. This CDR3 has 12 amino acids. Trimming left V 4 bases short and J 4 bases short, with 7 bases between. CDR3 region: CASSRGITEAFF. The DNA for the CDR3 is TGTGCCAGCTCACGGGGCATCACTGAAGCTTTCTTT.

This clonotype has more than one count but fewer than ten. V is TRBV7-9 and J is TRBJ1-1; maybe TRBD1 (6 bases). The germline gives CDR1 SEHNR, CDR2 FQNEAQ (reference sequence). There are 15 residues in the CDR3. Trimming shortened V by 6 bases and J by 1 base, and 15 bases separated the two germline ends. CDR3 residues: CASRTQQGKNTEAFF. CDR3 nucleotide sequence: TGTGCCAGCAGAACCCAACAGGGAAAGAACACTGAAGCTTTCTTT.

This clonotype has at least ten counts. V gene TRBV7-2 combines with J gene TRBJ2-7; 14 bases align to TRBD2. Germline CDR1 reads SGHTA; CDR2 reads FQGNSA. The J segment lost 3 bases and the V segment lost 4 bases, leaving 2 bases of the junction unmatched. The CDR3 loop spans 15 amino acids. CDR3 residues: CASSSGLAGVYEQYF. In DNA, the CDR3 is TGTGCCAGCAGCTCGGGACTAGCGGGGGTCTACGAGCAGTACTTC.

The rearrangement joins TRBV6-2 or TRBV6-3 to TRBJ1-1; a possible D gene is TRBD1 (6 bases). The germline CDR1 and CDR2 sequences are MNHEY and SVGEGT. The V gene lost 9 bases and the J gene lost 1 base, with 18 bases spanning the gap. The CDR3 spans 15 residues. The CDR3 sequence is CASGGAGAANTEAFF. The CDR3 nucleotides read TGTGCCAGTGGGGGGGCAGGGGCGGCGAACACTGAAGCTTTCTTT.

On this clonotype: A much larger clone sits a single nucleotide away, making a read error possible. The chain joins TRBV10-2 to TRBJ1-1; D unresolved. The V gene lost 4 bases and the J gene lost 5 bases, with 11 bases spanning the gap. The CDR3 length is 13 residues. Per germline, CDR1 WSHSY and CDR2 SAAADI. DNA for the CDR3: TGCGCCAGCAGTGGGGTGGGGAGAACTGAAGCTTTCTTT. Amino acid sequence: CASSGVGRTEAFF.

V and J are TRBV7-9 and TRBJ2-7; 8 bases match TRBD2. The CDR3 runs to 13 residues. The trim removed 8 bases at V and 2 bases at J, leaving 5 bases unmatched. In germline, CDR1 is SEHNR, CDR2 FQNEAQ (reference sequence). This CDR3 is CASGAGGAYEQYF. The CDR3 DNA is TGTGCCAGCGGCGCCGGGGGGGCCTACGAGCAGTACTTC. Full variable domain (outside the CDR3, taken from reference TRBV7-9 and TRBJ2-7): DTGVSQNPRHKITKRGQNVTFRCDPISEHNRLYWYRQTLGQGPEFLTYFQNEAQLEKSRLLSDRFSAERPKGSFSTLEIQRTEQGDSAMYLCASGAGGAYEQYFGPGTRLTVT.